Listed below are T cell receptor beta chains from one sample, sequenced in a study of blood T cell repertoires in COVID-19. Assay used: immunoSEQ multiplex PCR; TCRdb lists only in-frame clones, some missing. This sample yields over 4,500 clones, of which around 73% are seen a single time; roughly a third belongs to the top ten. The sequenced sample consisted of peripheral blood. These receptors were collected from a human donor in a cohort sampled during active COVID-19. The CDR3 runs from the conserved cysteine through the conserved F or W. A D gene is named only where the DNA matches it firmly. Not every row has a clone size; where given, it reads once, few, many or a size class.

v_call: TRBV5-1; j_call: TRBJ2-5; d_call: TRBD2; clone_size: .; cdr3_nt: TGCGCCAGCAGGTCATCTTCCGGGGGGGCCGTAGAGACCCAGTACTTC; cdr3_aa: CASRSSSGGAVETQYF
v_call: TRBV10-3; j_call: TRBJ1-2; d_call: .; clone_size: .; cdr3_nt: TGTGCCATCAGCCAGGACAGCTCTGTCTATGGCTACACCTTC; cdr3_aa: CAISQDSSVYGYTF
v_call: TRBV7-7; j_call: TRBJ2-1; d_call: TRBD2; clone_size: few; cdr3_nt: TGTGCTAGCAGCTACCGACTAGCGGACTCCTACAATGAGCAGTTCTTC; cdr3_aa: CASSYRLADSYNEQFF
v_call: TRBV7-7; j_call: TRBJ2-3; d_call: .; clone_size: .; cdr3_nt: TGTGCTAGCAGCGTTTCAATCACAGATACGCAGTATTTT; cdr3_aa: CASSVSITDTQYF
v_call: TRBV19; j_call: TRBJ1-2; d_call: .; clone_size: .; cdr3_nt: TGTGCCAGTAGTCATCAACAGCCCACCCCAGGGAGGGGCTTCGCTGATGGCTACACCTTC; cdr3_aa: CASSHQQPTPGRGFADGYTF
v_call: TRBV19; j_call: TRBJ2-3; d_call: .; clone_size: few; cdr3_nt: TGTGCCAGTACCCCAGGGGTAGGGACAGATACGCAGTATTTT; cdr3_aa: CASTPGVGTDTQYF
v_call: TRBV27; j_call: TRBJ1-2; d_call: .; clone_size: .; cdr3_nt: TGTGCCAGCAGTTCAGCAGGGGCCTTAGCTAACTATGGCTACACCTTC; cdr3_aa: CASSSAGALANYGYTF
v_call: TRBV2; j_call: TRBJ2-7; d_call: .; clone_size: .; cdr3_nt: TGTGCCAGCAGCTCCAAGGGGGTCTACGAGCAGTACTTC; cdr3_aa: CASSSKGVYEQYF
v_call: TRBV6-5; j_call: TRBJ1-6; d_call: TRBD1; clone_size: .; cdr3_nt: TGTGCCAGCAGGAGACAGGGGACGAATTCACCCCTCCACTTT; cdr3_aa: CASRRQGTNSPLHF
v_call: TRBV7-2; j_call: TRBJ2-7; d_call: TRBD2; clone_size: .; cdr3_nt: TGTGCCAGCAGCTTAAGGGCGGGGGGTTCCTACGAGCAGTACTTC; cdr3_aa: CASSLRAGGSYEQYF
v_call: TRBV7-8; j_call: TRBJ1-2; d_call: .; clone_size: .; cdr3_nt: TGTGCCAGCAGCTTAGGAGGTTCGGGAACCTATGGCTACACCTTC; cdr3_aa: CASSLGGSGTYGYTF
v_call: TRBV20-1; j_call: TRBJ2-2; d_call: .; clone_size: once; cdr3_nt: TGCAGTGCTGGTGGACCTAGAGGGATTGACACCGGGGAGCTGTTTTTT; cdr3_aa: CSAGGPRGIDTGELFF
v_call: TRBV27; j_call: TRBJ1-2; d_call: .; clone_size: .; cdr3_nt: TGTGCCAGCAGTTTTATGGTCGGGGGAGGCTACACCTTC; cdr3_aa: CASSFMVGGGYTF
v_call: TRBV4-1; j_call: TRBJ1-2; d_call: .; clone_size: once; cdr3_nt: TGCGCCAGCAGCCACTCTCCCCCTGGGGCCAACTATGGCTACACCTTC; cdr3_aa: CASSHSPPGANYGYTF
v_call: TRBV18; j_call: TRBJ1-5; d_call: TRBD1; clone_size: .; cdr3_nt: TGTGCCAGCTCACACTGGACAGGAGTTAGCAATCAGCCCCAGCATTTT; cdr3_aa: CASSHWTGVSNQPQHF
v_call: TRBV5-1; j_call: TRBJ1-2; d_call: .; clone_size: few; cdr3_nt: TGCGCCAGCAGCTTCACTGCTAACTATGGCTACACCTTC; cdr3_aa: CASSFTANYGYTF
v_call: TRBV4-1; j_call: TRBJ2-1; d_call: .; clone_size: .; cdr3_nt: TGCGCCAGCAGCCAAACTACAGGGTACCATGAGCAGTTCTTC; cdr3_aa: CASSQTTGYHEQFF
v_call: TRBV5-1; j_call: TRBJ2-7; d_call: TRBD2; clone_size: .; cdr3_nt: TGCGCCAGCAGCTCTTCGTCCCAGCGGGGGGGGCGCGAGCAGTACTTC; cdr3_aa: CASSSSSQRGGREQYF
v_call: TRBV7-3; j_call: TRBJ2-3; d_call: .; clone_size: .; cdr3_nt: TGTGCCAGCAGCTTGACTGCTAGCACAGATACGCAGTATTTT; cdr3_aa: CASSLTASTDTQYF
v_call: TRBV10-3; j_call: TRBJ1-4; d_call: .; clone_size: few; cdr3_nt: TGTGCCATCACGCGGGATCCTAATGAAAAACTGTTTTTT; cdr3_aa: CAITRDPNEKLFF
v_call: TRBV3-1/TRBV3-2; j_call: TRBJ2-7; d_call: .; clone_size: .; cdr3_nt: TGTGCCAGCAGCCCACTACAGACAGGCAATTACGAGCAGTACTTC; cdr3_aa: CASSPLQTGNYEQYF
v_call: TRBV6-5; j_call: TRBJ2-5; d_call: TRBD2; clone_size: .; cdr3_nt: TGTGCCAGCAGCAGGAGCGGGGGGCTGGAGACCCAGTACTTC; cdr3_aa: CASSRSGGLETQYF
v_call: TRBV6-2/TRBV6-3; j_call: TRBJ2-5; d_call: .; clone_size: once; cdr3_nt: TGTGCCAGCAGTTGGGGCGGGGACTCAGGGACCCAGTACTTC; cdr3_aa: CASSWGGDSGTQYF
v_call: TRBV10-3; j_call: TRBJ1-2; d_call: TRBD1; clone_size: .; cdr3_nt: TGTGCCATCAAACGGACAGGGGGAAGCTATGGCTACACCTTC; cdr3_aa: CAIKRTGGSYGYTF
v_call: TRBV10-3; j_call: TRBJ1-6; d_call: .; clone_size: once; cdr3_nt: TGTGCCATCAGTGATAAGGGACTGGATTCACCCCTCCACTTT; cdr3_aa: CAISDKGLDSPLHF
v_call: TRBV7-9; j_call: TRBJ2-7; d_call: .; clone_size: .; cdr3_nt: TGTGCCAGCAGCTTCGGGACCTACGAGCAGTACTTC; cdr3_aa: CASSFGTYEQYF
v_call: TRBV14; j_call: TRBJ2-7; d_call: .; clone_size: .; cdr3_nt: TGTGCCAGCAGCCAACGACCCACATTCGCGACAGTCATCTACGAGCAGTACTTC; cdr3_aa: CASSQRPTFATVIYEQYF
v_call: TRBV6-2/TRBV6-3; j_call: TRBJ2-5; d_call: TRBD2; clone_size: .; cdr3_nt: TGTGCCAGCAGTACGCCGGGACTAGCGCGGCTCCGTAAAGAGACCCAGTACTTC; cdr3_aa: CASSTPGLARLRKETQYF
v_call: TRBV3-1/TRBV3-2; j_call: TRBJ2-7; d_call: .; clone_size: once; cdr3_nt: TGTGCCAGCAGCCAAGGTCTACAGGAGGGCTACGAGCAGTACTTC; cdr3_aa: CASSQGLQEGYEQYF
v_call: TRBV6-5; j_call: TRBJ1-3; d_call: .; clone_size: .; cdr3_nt: TGTGCCAGCATTTTCAGCGGGAACACCATATATTTT; cdr3_aa: CASIFSGNTIYF
v_call: TRBV20-1; j_call: TRBJ2-5; d_call: .; clone_size: .; cdr3_nt: TGCAGTGCTAGTGGCTTCTTCAGGACCCAGTACTTC; cdr3_aa: CSASGFFRTQYF
v_call: TRBV20-1; j_call: TRBJ1-5; d_call: .; clone_size: .; cdr3_nt: TGCAGTGCTAGTCCCGGGGAAGCCTCTATGCCCCAGCATTTT; cdr3_aa: CSASPGEASMPQHF
v_call: TRBV7-9; j_call: TRBJ2-1; d_call: TRBD2; clone_size: .; cdr3_nt: TGTGCCAGCAGCCCAGATAGCGGGGGAAATGAGCAGTTCTTC; cdr3_aa: CASSPDSGGNEQFF
v_call: TRBV19; j_call: TRBJ1-1; d_call: .; clone_size: .; cdr3_nt: TGTGCCAGTAGTACCTGGGACTCCCACACTGAAGCTTTCTTT; cdr3_aa: CASSTWDSHTEAFF
v_call: TRBV12-3/TRBV12-4; j_call: TRBJ1-5; d_call: .; clone_size: .; cdr3_nt: TGTGCCAGCAGCCCAGGGATTCCTCAGCCCCAGCATTTT; cdr3_aa: CASSPGIPQPQHF